Below are 15 T cell receptor beta chains sequenced from a single sample in a study of shared clonotypes between healthy human individuals. The protocol was immunoSEQ multiplex PCR, while the TCRdb copy is restricted to in-frame clones and leaves out a portion. The sample lists over a million clones; around 75% were seen once. Sequenced sample: memory CD4+ T cells sorted from blood. Subset reported: CD45RA-negative fraction. These receptors originate from a man aged 18-30 years in good health.

V gene TRBV9 combines with J gene TRBJ1-4, with D maybe TRBD1 (6 bases). The CDR3 spans 14 residues. Germline V CDR1 and CDR2: SGDLS, YYNGEE. The V end was cut by 0 bases, the J end by 8 bases, with 11 bases between. The CDR3 protein is CASSVGAGAEKLFF. The CDR3 DNA is TGTGCCAGCAGCGTAGGGGCAGGGGCCGAAAAACTGTTTTTT.

This sequence joins TRBV7-2 and TRBJ1-2, with D uncertain. Trimming took off 5 bases at V and 6 bases at J, with 10 bases between the two ends. This CDR3 contains 12 residues. Germline values: CDR1 SGHTA, CDR2 FQGNSA. The chain's CDR3 is CASSPGVDGYTF. Written as DNA, the CDR3 is TGTGCCAGCAGCCCTGGGGTAGATGGCTACACCTTC.

The chain employs TRBV5-1 and TRBJ2-3; 7 bases are shared with TRBD2. Germline values: CDR1 SGHRS, CDR2 YFSETQ. This CDR3 comprises 15 residues. Trimming at V came to 2 bases and at J to 0 bases, leaving 3 bases not matched to a gene. The CDR3 region is CASSFSGASTDTQYF. The CDR3 region has the DNA TGCGCCAGCAGCTTCAGCGGGGCCAGCACAGATACGCAGTATTTT.

V and J are TRBV6-5 and TRBJ1-2, with TRBD1 as a possible D gene (5 bases). The CDR3 consists of 13 residues. Between the trimmed V and J ends, which lost 2 bases and 8 bases, there was a span of 12 bases. Germline V gene data show CDR1 as MNHEY and CDR2 as SVGAGI. The chain's CDR3 is CASSYGDRGGYTF. The CDR3 nucleotides are TGTGCCAGCAGTTACGGGGACCGGGGGGGCTACACCTTC.

The chain uses TRBV18 and TRBJ2-5; D ambiguous. The CDR3 sequence is 13 residues long. Germline CDR1 is KGHSH and CDR2 is LQKENI. V was shortened by 0 bases and J by 2 bases, with 4 bases between the two germline ends. Here the CDR3 DNA reads TGTGCCAGCTCACCACCTACTCAAGAGACCCAGTACTTC. Translating it yields CASSPPTQETQYF.

The rearrangement links TRBV29-1 to TRBJ2-7, with D perhaps being TRBD1 or TRBD2 (6 bases each). The CDR3 extends over 11 amino acids. CDR1 SQVTM and CDR2 ANQGSEA come from the germline V gene. The V gene lost 3 bases and the J gene lost 7 bases, with 10 bases spanning the gap. The CDR3 coding sequence is TGCAGCGTTGAGGGCGGGACAGAGCAGTACTTC. Encoded protein: CSVEGGTEQYF.

This clone was found a few times. V gene TRBV7-6 combines with J gene TRBJ2-7; TRBD1 matches 10 bases. Germline V gene sequence: CDR1 SGHVS, CDR2 FNYEAQ. With 5 bases clipped from V and 4 bases from J, the junction kept 2 bases outside the gene matches. The CDR3 runs 13 residues. In DNA form, the CDR3 reads TGTGCCAGCAGCCGGGACAGGGGATACGAGCAGTACTTC. Protein sequence: CASSRDRGYEQYF.

The chain has TRBV11-2 and TRBJ2-1, with 14 nucleotides matching TRBD2. The CDR3 is 17 residues long. V lost 2 bases and J lost 9; bases outside the gene matches: 9. Per the germline V gene, CDR1 is SGHAT and CDR2 is FQNNGV. CDR3 nucleotides: TGTGCCAGCAGCTTAACTACCCTGGGACTAGCGGGGGCTGAGCAGTTCTTC. It encodes CASSLTTLGLAGAEQFF.

This clone was seen a handful of times. The chain links TRBV27 to TRBJ2-2, with D hard to call. The CDR3 loop spans 12 amino acids. V lost 8 bases and J 4 bases, leaving 8 bases between the germline ends. CDR1 and CDR2 from the germline V gene are MNHEY and SMNVEV (reference sequence). CDR3 region: CASAPLTGELFF. The CDR3 DNA is TGTGCCAGCGCCCCTCTCACCGGGGAGCTGTTTTTT.

V and J are TRBV10-3 and TRBJ2-7; the match to TRBD2 covers 10 bases. The CDR3 consists of 14 residues. After removal of 5 bases from V and 3 bases from J, the junction contained 4 bases not matched to a gene. Germline CDR1 reads ENHRY; CDR2 reads SYGVKD. CDR3 DNA: TGTGCCATCAGTCCTAGCGGGGGCCGCTACGAGCAGTACTTC. As protein: CAISPSGGRYEQYF.

The V gene is TRBV4-3, the J gene TRBJ1-5; no definite D call. The CDR3 length is 15 residues. The germline gives CDR1 LGHNA, CDR2 YSLEER. V was shortened by 0 bases and J by 4 bases, with 10 bases between the two germline ends. DNA for the CDR3: TGCGCCAGCAGCCAAGAGGCGAAAGGAAATCAGCCCCAGCATTTT. It encodes CASSQEAKGNQPQHF.

This chain connects TRBV25-1 to TRBJ2-5; 9 nucleotides align to TRBD1. The CDR3 totals 14 residues. Looked up from germline, CDR1 is MGHDK and CDR2 is SYGVNS. V was pared by 4 bases and J by 2 bases, with 2 bases of the junction left unmatched. CDR3 bases: TGTGCCAGCAGTGCCGACAGGGGGCAAGAGACCCAGTACTTC. As protein: CASSADRGQETQYF.

The V gene is TRBV28, the J gene TRBJ1-3; TRBD1 aligns across 11 bases. V was pared by 4 bases and J by 0 bases, with 5 bases of the junction left unmatched. This CDR3 contains 17 residues. The germline CDR1 and CDR2 sequences are MDHEN and SYDVKM. The CDR3 sequence is CASSSSGTGGSGNTIYF. The CDR3 region has the DNA TGTGCCAGCAGTTCATCCGGGACAGGGGGCTCTGGAAACACCATATATTTT.

The chain is built from TRBV2 and TRBJ1-6; D may be TRBD1 (5 bases). Trimming left V 3 bases short and J 7 bases short, with 10 bases between. CDR1 is SNHLY, CDR2 FYNNEI, per germline. CDR3 length: 14 residues. This CDR3 reads CASSDWGVNSPLHF. In DNA, the CDR3 is TGTGCCAGCAGTGACTGGGGGGTCAATTCACCCCTCCACTTT.

The rearrangement joins TRBV19 to TRBJ1-3, with D unclear. This CDR3 spans 15 amino acids. The V gene's germline CDR1 is LNHDA and CDR2 SQIVND (reference sequence). V was clipped by 8 bases and J by 0 bases, with 14 bases between them. The CDR3 nucleotides are TGTGCCAGTTCACTTCAGCGGAGCTCTGGAAACACCATATATTTT. Amino acids: CASSLQRSSGNTIYF.